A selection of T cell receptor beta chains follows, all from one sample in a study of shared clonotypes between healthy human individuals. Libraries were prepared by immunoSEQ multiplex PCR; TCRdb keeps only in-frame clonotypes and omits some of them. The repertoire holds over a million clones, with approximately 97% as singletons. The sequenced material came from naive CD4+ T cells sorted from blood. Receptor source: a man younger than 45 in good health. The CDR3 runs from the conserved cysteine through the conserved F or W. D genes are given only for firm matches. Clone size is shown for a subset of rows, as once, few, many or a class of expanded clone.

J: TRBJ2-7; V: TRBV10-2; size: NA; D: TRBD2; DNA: TGCGCCAGCAGTGATTGGCGGGAGGCATTCTACGAGCAGTACTTC; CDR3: CASSDWREAFYEQYF
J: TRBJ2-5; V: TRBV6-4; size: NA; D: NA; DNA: TGTGCCAGCAGTGACTCTGTTACTACTATCCAAGAGACCCAGTACTTC; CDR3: CASSDSVTTIQETQYF
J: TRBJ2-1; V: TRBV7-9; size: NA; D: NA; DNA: TGTGCCAGCAGCGACCCTACAGGGCCCGATGAGCAGTTCTTC; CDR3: CASSDPTGPDEQFF
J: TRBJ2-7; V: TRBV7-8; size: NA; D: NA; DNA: TGTGCCAGCAGCTTACAAGGGGCATCCTACGAGCAGTACTTC; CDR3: CASSLQGASYEQYF
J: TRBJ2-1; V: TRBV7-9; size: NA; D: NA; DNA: TGTGCCAGCAGCTTAGACGGTAGGGGAAGCTCCTACAATGAGCAGTTCTTC; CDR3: CASSLDGRGSSYNEQFF
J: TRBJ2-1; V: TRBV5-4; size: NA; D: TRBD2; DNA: TGTGCCAGCAGCTCGCCGACAGGGGGACTAGCGGGAGGGTATGAGCAGTTCTTC; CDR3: CASSSPTGGLAGGYEQFF
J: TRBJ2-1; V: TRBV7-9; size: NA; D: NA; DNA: TGTGCCAGCAGCCCCCCTTTGACAGCAATTTACAATGAGCAGTTCTTC; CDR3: CASSPPLTAIYNEQFF
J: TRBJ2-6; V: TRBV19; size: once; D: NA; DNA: TGTGCCAGTAGTAGTGGACAGACCCACTCTGGGGCCAACGTCCTGACTTTC; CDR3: CASSSGQTHSGANVLTF
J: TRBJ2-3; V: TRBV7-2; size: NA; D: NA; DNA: TGTGCCAGCAGCTTAGAGAGGGATCGAAACACAGATACGCAGTATTTT; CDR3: CASSLERDRNTDTQYF
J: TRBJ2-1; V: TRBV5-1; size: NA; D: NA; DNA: TGCGCCAGCAGCCCGGTCACCGGGGGCGCATCCTACAATGAGCAGTTCTTC; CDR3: CASSPVTGGASYNEQFF
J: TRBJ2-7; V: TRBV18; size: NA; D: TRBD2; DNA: TGTGCCAGCTCATCGCCGAGCGGGAGCGGTTCCTACGAGCAGTACTTC; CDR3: CASSSPSGSGSYEQYF
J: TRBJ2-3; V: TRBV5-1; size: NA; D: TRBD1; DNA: TGCGCCAGCACGAGGGACAGGGGTACAGATACGCAGTATTTT; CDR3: CASTRDRGTDTQYF
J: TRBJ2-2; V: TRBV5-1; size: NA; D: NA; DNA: TGCGCCAGCAGCCCCCTAACTACGAACACCGGGGAGCTGTTTTTT; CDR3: CASSPLTTNTGELFF
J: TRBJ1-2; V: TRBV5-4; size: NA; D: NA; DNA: TGTGCCAGCAGCTTGCCGAACAGGGTCGGTAACTATGGCTACACCTTC; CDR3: CASSLPNRVGNYGYTF
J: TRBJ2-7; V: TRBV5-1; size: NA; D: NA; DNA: TGCGCCAGCAGCACTGGACTAATGGGCTACGAGCAGTACTTC; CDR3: CASSTGLMGYEQYF
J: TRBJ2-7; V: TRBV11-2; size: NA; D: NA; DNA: TGTGCCAGCAGCCTAGACTACGAGCAGTACTTC; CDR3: CASSLDYEQYF
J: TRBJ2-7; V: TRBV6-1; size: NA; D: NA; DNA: TGTGCCAGCAGTCTAGAGTGGGACATCTACGAGCAGTACTTC; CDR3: CASSLEWDIYEQYF
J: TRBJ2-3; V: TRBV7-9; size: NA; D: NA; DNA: TGTGCCAGCAGCAAAAAATCTTCCACTAGGGGGGCAGATACGCAGTATTTT; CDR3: CASSKKSSTRGADTQYF
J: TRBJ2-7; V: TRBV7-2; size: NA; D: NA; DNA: TGTGCCAGCAGCTTAGGACTAGTCTCGTACGAGCAGTACTTC; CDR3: CASSLGLVSYEQYF
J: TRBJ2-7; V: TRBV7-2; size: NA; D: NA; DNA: TGTGCCAGCAGCCCCCCGAATTACGAGCAGTACTTC; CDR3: CASSPPNYEQYF
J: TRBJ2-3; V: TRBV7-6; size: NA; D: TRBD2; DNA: TGTGCCAGCAGCTTAGCGCAAGGACTAGCGGGATATTCAGATACGCAGTATTTT; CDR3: CASSLAQGLAGYSDTQYF
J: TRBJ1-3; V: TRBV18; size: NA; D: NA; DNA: TGTGCCAGCTCACCAAGATCAGGAAACACCATATATTTT; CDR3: CASSPRSGNTIYF
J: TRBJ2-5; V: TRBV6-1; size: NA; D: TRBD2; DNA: TGTGCCAGCAGGCTAGCGGGAGGGGAGACCCAGTACTTC; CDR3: CASRLAGGETQYF
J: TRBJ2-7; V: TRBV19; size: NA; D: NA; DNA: TGTGCCAGTAGTACCTCCTGGACTGGCTTGGACGAGCAGTACTTC; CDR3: CASSTSWTGLDEQYF
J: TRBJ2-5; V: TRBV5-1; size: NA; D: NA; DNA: TGCGCCAGCAGCTTGGGACTCACCCCGGAGACCCAGTACTTC; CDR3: CASSLGLTPETQYF
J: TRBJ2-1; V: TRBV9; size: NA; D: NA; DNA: TGTGCCAGCAGCTCCCCACCGGGAGACTCCTACAATGAGCAGTTCTTC; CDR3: CASSSPPGDSYNEQFF
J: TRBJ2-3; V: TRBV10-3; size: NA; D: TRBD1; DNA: TGTGCCATCCCGAGGGGGCCAGATACGCAGTATTTT; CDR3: CAIPRGPDTQYF
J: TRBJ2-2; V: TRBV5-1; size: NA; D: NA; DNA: TGCGCCAGCAGCACAACAGGGACTAACACCGGGGAGCTGTTTTTT; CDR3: CASSTTGTNTGELFF
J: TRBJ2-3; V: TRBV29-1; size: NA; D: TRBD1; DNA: TGCAGCGTTGAAAGGGGACAGGGGGAGTTCCGGTATTTT; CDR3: CSVERGQGEFRYF
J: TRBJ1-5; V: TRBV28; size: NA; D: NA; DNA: TGTGCCAGCAGTACACCGGACAGATACAATCAGCCCCAGCATTTT; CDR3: CASSTPDRYNQPQHF
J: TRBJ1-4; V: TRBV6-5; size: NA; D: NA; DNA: TGTGCCAGCAGTTACTCGAATGTACTGTTTTTT; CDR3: CASSYSNVLFF